One sample yielded the 14 T cell receptor beta chains listed below, sequenced in a study of naive and memory T cell subsets. The beta constant-region primer was an equimolar mix of two oligonucleotides covering TRBC1 and TRBC2. TCRdb analysed the UMI-ligation and nested PCR reads with MiXCR anew, one entry per CDR3 protein. The repertoire has over 75,000 distinct CDR3 sequences, around 14% of them found once; the top ten carry 0.7% to 0.95%. The sequenced sample was central memory CD4+ T cells from blood. The receptors originated from a human donor in good health.

This clonotype was observed many times. The chain links TRBV29-1 to TRBJ2-1, with D perhaps TRBD1 or TRBD2 (6 bases each). V was clipped by 3 bases and J by 8 bases, with 14 bases between them. CDR1 and CDR2 (germline): SQVTM, ANQGSEA. CDR3 size: 13 residues. The chain's CDR3 is CSVDRGGPDEQFF. CDR3 DNA: TGCAGCGTTGACAGGGGAGGACCCGATGAGCAGTTCTTC.

The chain joins TRBV7-2 to TRBJ2-5; perhaps TRBD1 as D (6 bases). The CDR3 loop spans 13 amino acids. Germline lookup yields CDR1 SGHTA and CDR2 FQGNSA. Trimming pared 6 bases from V and 1 base from J, leaving 9 bases between. The CDR3: CASRGQPQETQYF. CDR3 bases: TGTGCCAGCAGAGGACAGCCCCAAGAGACCCAGTACTTC.

The CDR3 here is CASSQTFAEAFF. CDR3 coding DNA: TGTGCCAGCAGCCAAACATTCGCTGAAGCTTTCTTT. The rearrangement joins TRBV14 to TRBJ1-1; D gene ambiguous. This CDR3 contains 12 residues. The ends were cut back, 2 bases at V and 6 bases at J, with 7 bases in the middle. CDR1 and CDR2 from the germline V gene are SGHDN and FVKESK.

This clonotype was counted ten times or more. This chain uses TRBV28 with TRBJ1-2; D is unresolved. The germline V gene has CDR1 MDHEN and CDR2 SYDVKM. The ends were cut back, 5 bases at V and 0 bases at J, with 10 bases in the middle. CDR3 length equals 14 residues. CDR3: CASSEDGTNYGYTF. For the CDR3, the DNA is TGTGCCAGCAGTGAGGACGGCACTAACTATGGCTACACCTTC.

The J gene is TRBJ2-7, the V gene TRBV29-1, with D perhaps TRBD1 (6 bases). Germline-derived CDR1 and CDR2 are SQVTM and ANQGSEA. The CDR3 is 13 amino acids. Trimming pared 7 bases from V and 0 bases from J, leaving 13 bases between. The CDR3 spells CSGLGDTSYEQYF. As DNA, the CDR3 is TGCAGCGGTTTAGGGGACACCTCCTACGAGCAGTACTTC.

The chain recombines TRBV14 with TRBJ2-1; 14 bases agree with TRBD2. V dropped 6 bases and J dropped 7; count of bases not matched to a gene: 11. The CDR3 loop spans 17 amino acids. Germline values: CDR1 SGHDN, CDR2 FVKESK. The CDR3 bases are TGTGCCAGCAGTCTGCCCGGGACTAGCGGGAGCCGAAATGAGCAGTTCTTC. It codes for CASSLPGTSGSRNEQFF.

This clonotype has more than one count but fewer than ten. The chain joins TRBV6-1 to TRBJ1-1; 8 nucleotides align to TRBD1. After removal of 4 bases from V and 2 bases from J, the junction contained 6 bases not matched to a gene. This CDR3 is 15 amino acids long. CDR1 MNHNS and CDR2 SASEGT come from the germline V gene. The CDR3 spells CASSATGVGNTEAFF. The CDR3 nucleotides are TGTGCCAGCAGTGCGACAGGGGTGGGAAACACTGAAGCTTTCTTT.

This clonotype was seen repeatedly, ten times or more. The chain joins TRBV24-1 to TRBJ2-3; D is tentatively TRBD1 or TRBD2 (6 bases each). The CDR3 is made up of 13 amino acids. V dropped 9 bases and J dropped 2 bases, with 11 bases sitting between them. Germline lookup yields CDR1 KGHDR and CDR2 SFDVKD. The CDR3 nucleotides are TGTGCCACCGGGAGGACAGACACAGATACGCAGTATTTT. Its translation: CATGRTDTDTQYF.

This clonotype was seen a handful of times. The chain combines TRBV6-6 with TRBJ2-1; 13 nucleotides agree with TRBD2. The CDR3 contains 17 residues. After removal of 1 base from V and 7 bases from J, the junction contained 7 bases not matched to a gene. Germline loops: CDR1 MNHNY, CDR2 SVGAGI (reference sequence). The DNA of the CDR3 is TGTGCCAGCAGTTACTTAGCCACTAGCGGGAGGGAGAATGAGCAGTTCTTC. Its protein is CASSYLATSGRENEQFF.

The CDR3 nucleotides are TGTGCCACCAGCACCTGGAAGGGTAGCGGACAAACTTCCGAAGAGACCCAGTACTTC. This sequence encodes CATSTWKGSGQTSEETQYF. The V call is TRBV15, the J call TRBJ2-5; tentatively, D is TRBD2 (6 bases). The CDR3 totals 19 residues. The ends were cut back, 4 bases at V and 3 bases at J, with 27 bases in the middle. From germline, CDR1 is LNHNV and CDR2 YYDKDF (reference sequence).

This chain's CDR3 is CSAGGLEGAYNEQFF. The CDR3 region has the DNA TGCAGTGCTGGTGGCCTAGAGGGAGCCTACAATGAGCAGTTCTTC. This chain joins TRBV20-1 and TRBJ2-1; TRBD2 might be the D (5 bases). The CDR3 covers 15 residues. Trimming left V 5 bases short and J 2 bases short, with 16 bases between. The germline V gene has CDR1 DFQATT and CDR2 SNEGSKA (reference sequence).

The chain is built from TRBV5-1 and TRBJ2-1, with D possibly matching TRBD2 (6 bases). This CDR3 has 14 residues. The germline V gene encodes CDR1 SGHRS and CDR2 YFSETQ. Deletions cut 2 bases from V and 7 bases from J, with 13 bases between. CDR3 sequence (DNA): TGCGCCAGCAGCTTCGACGGGAGCAGGAATGAGCAGTTCTTC. It encodes CASSFDGSRNEQFF.

CDR3 amino acids: CASSFQDQKANVLTF. CDR3 bases: TGCGCCAGCAGCTTCCAGGATCAGAAGGCCAACGTCCTGACTTTC. The chain uses TRBV5-1 and TRBJ2-6; D is unresolved. The length of the CDR3 is 15 residues. V lost 2 bases and J lost 6, with 12 bases in between. Germline V gene lookup returns CDR1 SGHRS and CDR2 YFSETQ.

This clonotype was seen repeatedly, ten times or more. The chain couples TRBV4-1 to TRBJ2-1, with TRBD1 matching over 12 bases. The V and J ends lost 1 base and 5 bases, in that order; junction bases with no gene match: 12. The CDR3 is 19 residues long. Germline V lookup: CDR1 MGHRA, CDR2 YSYEKL. The CDR3 here is CASSQGHGTGGRSNNEQFF. The CDR3 DNA sequence: TGCGCCAGCAGCCAAGGGCATGGGACAGGGGGCCGATCCAACAATGAGCAGTTCTTC.